Following are 24 T cell receptor beta chains from one sample sequenced in a study of CD8 T cells in Susac syndrome. RNA, at roughly 0.5 to 1 ug, was reverse transcribed with random hexamers. Each CDR3 protein gets one entry after TCRdb re-called the immunoSEQ multiplex PCR reads with MiXCR. Of about 210,000 distinct CDR3 sequences listed, over 90% were seen once; the top ten hold approximately 0.15%. Material: CD4+ T cells from PBMCs. Receptors were obtained from a human donor with Susac syndrome.

This clonotype was detected a few times. The J gene is TRBJ1-2, the V gene TRBV5-1, with TRBD1 as a possible D gene (5 bases). The CDR3 covers 15 residues. CDR1 and CDR2 (germline): SGHRS, YFSETQ. V shed 0 bases and J shed 2 bases, with 11 bases lying between them. CDR3 sequence reads: CASSLAESGNYGYTF. CDR3 bases: TGCGCCAGCAGCTTGGCGGAGTCAGGGAACTATGGCTACACCTTC. The whole variable domain, filled in from reference TRBV5-1 and TRBJ1-2, reads KAGVTQTPRYLIKTRGQQVTLSCSPISGHRSVSWYQQTPGQGLQFLFEYFSETQRNKGNFPGRFSGRQFSNSRSEMNVSTLELGDSALYLCASSLAESGNYGYTFGSGTRLTVV.

The rearrangement links TRBV20-1 to TRBJ2-1, with D tentatively TRBD2 (6 bases). Germline CDR1 reads DFQATT; CDR2 reads SNEGSKA (reference sequence). The CDR3 totals 14 residues. V was pared by 1 base and J by 10 bases, with 17 bases between. CDR3 bases: TGCAGTGCTAGAGGGTCCAGCGGGCGGACGGAGCAGTTCTTC. The encoded protein is CSARGSSGRTEQFF.

The chain recombines TRBV30 with TRBJ2-1, with TRBD2 matching 11 bases. The CDR3 spans 14 residues. With V trimmed by 3 bases and J by 6 bases, 4 bases remained unmatched. The germline V gene has CDR1 GTSNPN and CDR2 SVGIG (reference sequence). The CDR3 DNA reads as TGTGCCTGGAGCGGTAGCGGGGGGGCCAATGAGCAGTTCTTC. Amino acids: CAWSGSGGANEQFF.

The chain carries TRBV6-5 and TRBJ2-1, with D perhaps TRBD2 (5 bases). V dropped 3 bases and J dropped 8 bases, with 17 bases sitting between them. The CDR3 is made up of 15 amino acids. Germline-derived CDR1 and CDR2 are MNHEY and SVGAGI. The CDR3 here is CASSYSNGIGDEQFF. The CDR3 region has the DNA TGTGCCAGCAGTTATTCGAACGGGATCGGGGATGAGCAGTTCTTC.

V is TRBV4-1 and J is TRBJ2-2; 12 bases line up with TRBD2. V was clipped by 3 bases and J by 5 bases; unmatched bases: 7. In germline, CDR1 is MGHRA, CDR2 YSYEKL. The CDR3 sequence is 17 residues long. In DNA, the CDR3 is TGCGCCAGCAGCCACTCTCTAGCGGGGGGGCCTACCGGGGAGCTGTTTTTT. It yields the protein CASSHSLAGGPTGELFF.

The chain recombines TRBV11-1 with TRBJ1-1; no firm D call. V was cut by 0 bases and J by 6 bases, with 11 bases left in between. Germline V gives CDR1 SGHAT, CDR2 FQDESV (reference sequence). The CDR3 spans 14 residues. CDR3 sequence: CASSLAGLGAEAFF. The CDR3, as DNA: TGTGCCAGCAGCTTAGCAGGGCTGGGCGCTGAAGCTTTCTTT.

The V and J genes are TRBV20-1 and TRBJ1-2, with D perhaps TRBD1 (6 bases). CDR3 length equals 13 residues. Trimming took off 7 bases at V and 8 bases at J, with 20 bases between the two ends. Germline CDR1 reads DFQATT; CDR2 reads SNEGSKA (reference sequence). The CDR3 region has the DNA TGCAGTGTATACAGGGAGTGGGGATCGGGCTACACCTTC. This translates into CSVYREWGSGYTF.

The chain carries TRBV20-1 and TRBJ2-7; D is ambiguous. V dropped 3 bases and J dropped 2 bases, with 8 bases sitting between them. Germline assignment: CDR1 DFQATT and CDR2 SNEGSKA (reference sequence). CDR3 length equals 12 residues. CDR3 nucleotide sequence: TGCAGTGCTAGTCAAATCCCCTACGAGCAGTACTTC. This gives the protein CSASQIPYEQYF.

The chain has TRBV2 and TRBJ2-5, with 9 bases lining up with TRBD2. Germline assignment: CDR1 SNHLY and CDR2 FYNNEI. The trim removed 5 bases at V and 5 bases at J, leaving 9 bases unmatched. The length of the CDR3 is 15 residues. The CDR3 bases are TGTGCCAGCAGTCGGTGGACTAGCGCAGCGGAGACCCAGTACTTC. The encoded protein is CASSRWTSAAETQYF. Based on the CDR3 plus reference TRBV2 and TRBJ2-5, the full variable domain is EPEVTQTPSHQVTQMGQEVILRCVPISNHLYFYWYRQILGQKVEFLVSFYNNEISEKSEIFDDQFSVERPDGSNFTLKIRSTKLEDSAMYFCASSRWTSAAETQYFGPGTRLLVL.

The chain has TRBV20-1 and TRBJ2-5, with 10 bases aligning to TRBD2. Germline trimming cut 0 bases from V and 1 base from J; bases unmatched to any gene: 5. This CDR3 contains 16 residues. Germline values: CDR1 DFQATT, CDR2 SNEGSKA (reference sequence). CDR3 in amino acids: CSAREASGGLQETQYF. DNA for the CDR3: TGCAGTGCTAGAGAGGCTAGCGGGGGCCTCCAAGAGACCCAGTACTTC.

This chain joins TRBV20-1 and TRBJ2-3; 9 positions agree with TRBD2. The CDR3 consists of 16 residues. From germline, CDR1 is DFQATT and CDR2 SNEGSKA (reference sequence). Trimming cost V 4 bases and J 1 base; bases outside gene matches: 9. CDR3 nucleotides: TGCAGTGCTACCCTACCAGCGGGGGGACGCACAGATACGCAGTATTTT. Its translation: CSATLPAGGRTDTQYF.

The V call is TRBV5-1, the J call TRBJ1-1, with unresolved D. V lost 0 bases and J 6 bases, leaving 9 bases between the germline ends. The CDR3 contains 13 residues. The germline CDR1 and CDR2 sequences are SGHRS and YFSETQ. Here the CDR3 DNA reads TGCGCCAGCAGCTTGGGACTTACCTCTGAAGCTTTCTTT. This gives the protein CASSLGLTSEAFF.

This chain links TRBV7-2 with TRBJ2-7, with a possible D match to TRBD1 (5 bases). The ends were cut back, 5 bases at V and 5 bases at J, with 16 bases in the middle. CDR3 length: 14 residues. Germline V lookup: CDR1 SGHTA, CDR2 FQGNSA. CDR3 residues: CASSHEWGRDEQYF. The CDR3 DNA is TGTGCCAGCAGCCATGAGTGGGGCCGTGACGAGCAGTACTTC.

J is TRBJ2-1 and V is TRBV20-1; perhaps TRBD1 as D (6 bases). The CDR3 has 14 amino acids. Germline CDR1 DFQATT, CDR2 SNEGSKA (reference sequence). V lost 5 bases, J lost 6 bases, and 17 bases lay in between. The CDR3 nucleotides are TGCAGTGCTGACCCTCGATGGGACATCAATGAGCAGTTCTTC. It yields the protein CSADPRWDINEQFF.

This chain links TRBV3-1 with TRBJ1-6; 7 nucleotides agree with TRBD1. The V gene's germline CDR1 is LGHDT and CDR2 YNNKEL (reference sequence). Unmatched junction bases numbered 3, after V lost 4 bases and J lost 0 bases. The CDR3 loop spans 16 amino acids. The CDR3, as DNA: TGTGCCAGCAGCCCGACAGGGAGCTCCTATAATTCACCCCTCCACTTT. This encodes CASSPTGSSYNSPLHF.

This clonotype has only a few counts. One end of the junction fails to match germline, which may point to a read error. This chain links TRBV7-7 with TRBJ1-6; D call uncertain. CDR1 and CDR2 from the germline V gene are SSHAT and FNYEAQ (reference sequence). The CDR3 has 11 residues. The CDR3 DNA sequence: TGTGCTAGCAGCCGGAATTCACCCCTCCACTTT. The encoded protein is CASSRNSPLHF.

This sequence joins TRBV12-3 or TRBV12-4 and TRBJ2-7; tentatively, D is TRBD2 (5 bases). This CDR3 spans 14 amino acids. V lost 7 bases to trimming and J lost 4 bases, with 17 bases between them. CDR3 sequence (DNA): TGTGCCAGCAACGCTGGAGAGGGTTTGTACGAGCAGTACTTC. Its protein product is CASNAGEGLYEQYF.

This chain uses TRBV7-2 with TRBJ2-3; D is possibly TRBD1 (5 bases). V lost 3 bases and J lost 3, with 13 bases in between. This CDR3 has 15 amino acids. Per the germline V gene, CDR1 is SGHTA and CDR2 is FQGNSA. The CDR3 nucleotides are TGTGCCAGCAGCTTCCAGGGCCCGCGGACAGATACGCAGTATTTT. The encoded protein is CASSFQGPRTDTQYF.

The rearrangement uses TRBV19 and TRBJ2-3, with 10 positions matching TRBD1. J gave up 9 bases and V 4 bases, and 7 bases lay outside the gene matches. Germline CDR1 and CDR2: LNHDA and SQIVND (reference sequence). This CDR3 is 14 amino acids long. The CDR3 loop is CASSTSGTGETQYF. Written as DNA, the CDR3 is TGTGCCAGTAGTACCTCCGGGACAGGGGAGACGCAGTATTTT.

The gene calls are TRBV7-9 and TRBJ2-3; 9 bases are a match to TRBD2. This CDR3 spans 16 amino acids. In germline, CDR1 is SEHNR, CDR2 FQNEAQ (reference sequence). V dropped 4 bases and J dropped 2; count of bases not matched to a gene: 7. The CDR3 nucleotides read TGTGCCAGCAGCTACCGCCCTAGCGGGGACACAGATACGCAGTATTTT. It yields the protein CASSYRPSGDTDTQYF.

The chain joins TRBV4-3 to TRBJ1-1; 8 nucleotides agree with TRBD1. CDR3 length: 17 residues. Germline V CDR1 and CDR2: LGHNA, YSLEER. V gave up 3 bases and J gave up 6 bases; unmatched junction bases: 15. In DNA form, the CDR3 reads TGCGCCAGCAGCCAGAGCCAGGGGGCAGATTCGACGTCTGAAGCTTTCTTT. As protein: CASSQSQGADSTSEAFF.

The chain uses TRBV12-3 or TRBV12-4 and TRBJ1-2; 8 bases line up with TRBD1. V lost 4 bases and J lost 8; bases outside the gene matches: 6. The CDR3 loop spans 13 amino acids. CDR3 DNA sequence: TGTGCCAGCAGTTCGATGACAGGGGCGGGCTACACCTTC. This translates into CASSSMTGAGYTF.

The chain is built from TRBV6-2 or TRBV6-3 and TRBJ1-5, with unresolved D. Germline V gene lookup returns CDR1 MNHEY and CDR2 SVGEGT. This CDR3 is 13 amino acids long. V was pared by 7 bases and J by 0 bases, with 7 bases between. DNA of the CDR3: TGTGCCAGCACCACTGATAGCAATCAGCCCCAGCATTTT. Its translation is CASTTDSNQPQHF.

The rearrangement links TRBV30 to TRBJ2-2; no firm D call. Trimming removed 0 bases at V and 1 base at J, with 6 bases between. This CDR3 is built from 14 residues. Germline V CDR1 and CDR2: GTSNPN, SVGIG (reference sequence). The CDR3 reads CAWSVGVNTGELFF. The DNA for the CDR3 is TGTGCCTGGAGTGTAGGAGTGAACACCGGGGAGCTGTTTTTT.